This T cell receptor beta chain was found in a study of blood T cell repertoires in COVID-19 (dated by TCRdb to the early 2020s). Background on the whole study: Collaborator samples came from the United States, Italy and Spain and covered acute and convalescent phases of COVID-19. Samples were obtained from the ongoing ImmuneRACE study (first 160 participants) and from 1,200 or so subjects provided by 6 global collaborators. Where HLA class I and class II types were available, the types were taken from metadata supplied by the sample provider, not from assay-based typing. The repertoires were released in a freely available public database intended as a resource for research on the immune response to SARS-CoV-2. A de-identified subject ID, COVID-19 status, age in years and sex were almost always included in the sample metadata. Subjects who had been exposed to COVID-19, were actively infected with it, or had recovered from it provided the deeply sampled blood TCRbeta repertoires that made up the dataset. The prospective study material was composed of cDNA or gDNA derived from T cells, B-cell-depleted T cells, or PBMCs. Summary of the overall study and its limitations: The amount of clinical and demographic metadata varied by source and participant and was provided uncurated.

The collaborating institutions used their own protocols to collect whole blood in K2EDTA tubes. Collaborator samples were shipped for TCRbeta analysis as frozen whole blood, isolated PBMCs, or DNA extracted from either sample type. The junction shows trimming of 9 bases on V and 4 bases on J, plus 18 bases between the germline ends. Via the germline V gene (reference sequence), CDR1 is LNHDA and CDR2 SQIVND. From the cysteine through the phenylalanine, the CDR3 covers 14 amino acids. Only the CDR3 DNA is retained, 42 bases long and in frame from the first base. The immunoSEQ Assay, a bias-controlled multiplex PCR, was used to amplify TCRbeta CDR3 regions from genomic DNA. The authors' pipeline ran thus. The number of nucleated cells in each sample was estimated from the amplification of reference gene primers within the assay. To quantify the absolute abundance of each unique TCRbeta CDR3 rearrangement, sequence reads were collapsed and filtered. For each sample, productive Simpson clonality was calculated as the square root of Simpson's diversity index over productive rearrangements. Drawn from immuneACCESS, this table holds only the in-frame rearrangements with V and J called that TCRdb kept. Clones are partly lost; checked studies trace under half to an unresolved V gene and leave the rest unexplained. V, J and clone size are taken as reported in that table, and D and trimming were inferred from the DNA itself. The sample table shows around 150,000 clones, and about 85% are seen once. The ten top clones hold about 4.1% of the sample.

In its sample, this clone was seen once. It has no known antigen specificity. It has no much larger one-base neighbor in the sample; base qualities were not kept. In this chain, TRBV19 is recombined with TRBJ1-2; the D segment could be TRBD1, given 5 matching bases. The sample was peripheral blood. The receptor comes from a woman aged 55-75 years with active or convalescent COVID-19. This receptor has the CDR3 CASLISQGSYGYTF. The DNA sequence reads TGTGCCAGCCTAATAAGTCAGGGATCCTATGGCTACACCTTC. Beyond the CDR3, the reference TRBV19 and TRBJ1-2 genes provide the residues; the full variable domain reads: DGGITQSPKYLFRKEGQNVTLSCEQNLNHDAMYWYRQDPGQGLRLIYYSQIVNDFQKGDIAEGYSVSREKKESFPLTVTSAQKNPTAFYLCASLISQGSYGYTFGSGTRLTVV.